Listed here are 23 T cell receptor beta chains from one sample, sequenced in a study of early T cells in non-severe SARS-CoV-2 infection. TCRdb re-called the 5' RACE reads through MiXCR, storing one row per CDR3 protein. The table has 83,000 or so distinct CDR3 sequences, more than 9% seen once. The source was whole blood, collected at baseline. These receptors originate from an adult who was a healthcare worker with PCR-confirmed SARS-CoV-2 infection or an uninfected control (not recorded which).

V and J are TRBV6-5 and TRBJ2-1; the D call may be TRBD1 or TRBD2 (5 bases each). V lost 4 bases and J lost 5, with 18 bases in between. The V gene's germline CDR1 is MNHEY and CDR2 SVGAGI. The CDR3 loop spans 16 amino acids. The CDR3 DNA reads as TGTGCCAGCAGTTCCTGGGCGAGGGGCGCCAACAATGAGCAGTTCTTC. Residues: CASSSWARGANNEQFF.

V usage is TRBV20-1 and J usage is TRBJ1-1; D is ambiguous. This CDR3 is 12 amino acids long. Looked up from germline, CDR1 is DFQATT and CDR2 is SNEGSKA (reference sequence). V lost 5 bases and J lost 1, with 8 bases in between. The CDR3 protein is CSAPRQNTEAFF. In DNA form, the CDR3 reads TGCAGTGCTCCCCGACAGAACACTGAAGCTTTCTTT.

This clonotype is a singleton in its sample. The chain joins TRBV9 to TRBJ2-7; D may be TRBD1 or TRBD2 (5 bases each). Deletions cut 0 bases from V and 1 base from J, with 14 bases between. The CDR3 covers 16 residues. Germline values: CDR1 SGDLS, CDR2 YYNGEE. CDR3 region: CASSVAVGTESYEQYF. For the CDR3, the DNA is TGTGCCAGCAGCGTAGCGGTCGGGACCGAGTCCTACGAGCAGTACTTC.

CDR3 loop: CASSEGLAESTDTQYF. The CDR3 bases are TGCGCCAGCAGCGAGGGACTAGCGGAGAGCACAGATACGCAGTATTTT. J is TRBJ2-3 and V is TRBV5-1; 11 bases map to TRBD2. V lost 4 bases, J lost 0 bases, and 4 bases stayed unmatched. The CDR3 runs to 16 residues. The germline gives CDR1 SGHRS, CDR2 YFSETQ.

This clonotype was counted only a few times. The V gene is TRBV6-2 or TRBV6-3, the J gene TRBJ2-1, with D possibly being TRBD1 or TRBD2 (5 bases each). The CDR3 totals 12 residues. Germline V gene data show CDR1 as MNHEY and CDR2 as SVGEGT. V was shortened by 2 bases and J by 14 bases, with 13 bases between the two germline ends. The CDR3 region has the DNA TGTGCCAGCAGTTACCGGGGACCGGGTGAGTTCTTC. Residues: CASSYRGPGEFF.

This clonotype was counted between two and nine times. The genes are TRBV10-1 and TRBJ2-2, with D perhaps TRBD1 (6 bases). The CDR3 is 13 residues long. The V gene lost 5 bases and the J gene lost 7 bases, with 11 bases spanning the gap. The germline CDR1 and CDR2 sequences are WNHNN and SYGVQD (reference sequence). CDR3 DNA: TGCGCCAGCAGTACAACAGGGTTCGGGGAGCTGTTTTTT. Translation gives CASSTTGFGELFF.

In this sample, this clonotype turned up a few times. The rearrangement joins TRBV5-1 to TRBJ2-5; 7 positions agree with TRBD2. CDR3 length: 15 amino acids. V trimming: 0 bases; J trimming: 2 bases; junction bases outside the gene matches: 4. In germline, CDR1 is SGHRS, CDR2 YFSETQ. In DNA form, the CDR3 reads TGCGCCAGCAGCTTGGATCGGGGGGAGCAAGAGACCCAGTACTTC. The encoded protein is CASSLDRGEQETQYF. Full variable domain (rest looked up from reference TRBV5-1 and TRBJ2-5): KAGVTQTPRYLIKTRGQQVTLSCSPISGHRSVSWYQQTPGQGLQFLFEYFSETQRNKGNFPGRFSGRQFSNSRSEMNVSTLELGDSALYLCASSLDRGEQETQYFGPGTRLLVL.

The chain employs TRBV7-8 and TRBJ2-3, with 9 bases that match TRBD2. This CDR3 has 14 amino acids. V was clipped by 4 bases and J by 6 bases; unmatched bases: 5. In germline, CDR1 is SGHVS, CDR2 FQNEAQ. CDR3 bases: TGTGCCAGCAGCTCCCACGGACTAGCGGATACGCAGTATTTT. Translated: CASSSHGLADTQYF.

The chain uses TRBV6-6 and TRBJ1-3; D is uncertain. Germline V gene lookup returns CDR1 MNHNY and CDR2 SVGAGI (reference sequence). The germline V and J ends were trimmed by 8 bases and 2 bases, with 16 bases remaining between them. The CDR3 is made up of 15 amino acids. The CDR3 DNA reads as TGTGCCAGCGCCTCGACTGGCCCGCCTGGAAACACCATATATTTT. This translates into CASASTGPPGNTIYF.

This clonotype was detected many times. This chain joins TRBV24-1 and TRBJ2-5, with 11 bases identical to TRBD2. Germline CDR1 KGHDR, CDR2 SFDVKD. This CDR3 is 16 amino acids long. V dropped 5 bases and J dropped 5; count of bases not matched to a gene: 9. CDR3 sequence: CATSALLAGVGETQYF. The CDR3 nucleotides read TGTGCCACCAGTGCCCTACTAGCGGGAGTCGGGGAGACCCAGTACTTC.

This clonotype was seen a few times. The chain uses TRBV13 and TRBJ2-7; unclear D gene. Trimming shortened V by 8 bases and J by 3 bases, and 11 bases separated the two germline ends. Germline loops: CDR1 PRHDT, CDR2 FYEKMQ (reference sequence). The CDR3 runs 12 residues. CDR3 DNA: TGTGCCAGCCAAGGCGGTGACTACGAGCAGTACTTC. Its protein is CASQGGDYEQYF.

This clonotype appeared many times. This chain links TRBV10-1 with TRBJ1-2; D is unclear. The CDR3 has 15 residues. The V end lost 0 bases, the J end lost 2 bases, and 10 bases lay between the germline ends. CDR1 is WNHNN, CDR2 SYGVQD, per germline (reference sequence). CDR3 region: CASSESADLNYGYTF. The CDR3 DNA sequence: TGCGCCAGCAGTGAGTCGGCAGACTTAAACTATGGCTACACCTTC.

This clonotype came up many times. The chain joins TRBV3-1 to TRBJ2-7; D uncertain. CDR3 length: 12 residues. Trimming left V 3 bases short and J 6 bases short, with 9 bases between. From germline, CDR1 is LGHDT and CDR2 YNNKEL (reference sequence). CDR3 sequence reads: CASSHSLGEQYF. CDR3 nucleotides: TGTGCCAGCAGCCATTCCCTCGGCGAGCAGTACTTC.

This clonotype was recorded many times. The chain joins TRBV6-5 to TRBJ2-2; the match to TRBD2 covers 7 bases. CDR1 is MNHEY, CDR2 SVGAGI, per germline. V lost 10 bases to trimming and J lost 1 base; unmatched junction nucleotides: 6. This CDR3 has 14 residues. CDR3 DNA sequence: TGTGCCACCGGGAGGCAGGGGAACACCGGGGAGCTGTTTTTT. Translation: CATGRQGNTGELFF.

The J gene is TRBJ2-4, the V gene TRBV5-4; 7 bases align to TRBD2. Trimming at V came to 3 bases and at J to 0 bases, leaving 6 bases not matched to a gene. Germline V gene data show CDR1 as SGHNT and CDR2 as YYREEE (reference sequence). The CDR3 runs to 16 residues. DNA for the CDR3: TGTGCCAGCAGCTCCCTAGGGAGGGAAGCCAAAAACATTCAGTACTTC. Residues: CASSSLGREAKNIQYF.

This clonotype was recorded a few times. This sequence joins TRBV7-2 and TRBJ1-2; possible D gene TRBD1, 6 bases. Trimming shortened V by 2 bases and J by 8 bases, and 12 bases separated the two germline ends. Germline V gives CDR1 SGHTA, CDR2 FQGNSA. The CDR3 consists of 13 residues. In DNA form, the CDR3 reads TGTGCCAGCAGCTTAAAGGAGGGGGAGGGCTACACCTTC. Encoded protein: CASSLKEGEGYTF.

The table lists this clonotype with many counts. V is TRBV7-9 and J is TRBJ2-1, with TRBD2 identical over 8 bases. This CDR3 contains 15 residues. Germline V lookup: CDR1 SEHNR, CDR2 FQNEAQ (reference sequence). Trimming cost V 6 bases and J 5 bases; bases outside gene matches: 9. In DNA, the CDR3 is TGTGCCAGCAGACAAACCGGGACTAGACACAATGAGCAGTTCTTC. Protein: CASRQTGTRHNEQFF.

This clonotype was seen only a few times. The chain employs TRBV5-1 and TRBJ2-1; possibly TRBD2 for D (6 bases). V lost 0 bases and J 9 bases, leaving 16 bases between the germline ends. The germline CDR1 and CDR2 sequences are SGHRS and YFSETQ. The CDR3 covers 15 residues. This CDR3 reads CASSLELAEPSEQFF. Written as DNA, the CDR3 is TGCGCCAGCAGCTTGGAGTTAGCGGAGCCAAGTGAGCAGTTCTTC.

The CDR3 coding sequence is TGTGCCAGCAGCCGAGGGGGGGATTCACCCCTCCACTTT. This codes for CASSRGGDSPLHF. The chain combines TRBV6-5 with TRBJ1-6; maybe TRBD1 (6 bases). The V end lost 6 bases, the J end lost 8 bases, and 11 bases lay between the germline ends. Germline values: CDR1 MNHEY, CDR2 SVGAGI. The CDR3 consists of 13 residues.

This clonotype was recorded a few times. The V gene is TRBV5-4, the J gene TRBJ2-1; perhaps TRBD2 as D (5 bases). This CDR3 contains 16 residues. CDR1 SGHNT and CDR2 YYREEE come from the germline V gene (reference sequence). Trimming shortened V by 1 base and J by 0 bases, and 11 bases separated the two germline ends. CDR3 residues: CASSLRDRGSYNEQFF. The CDR3 coding sequence is TGTGCCAGCAGCTTGCGGGATCGGGGCTCCTACAATGAGCAGTTCTTC.

This clonotype was picked up many times. The chain links TRBV4-2 to TRBJ2-3, with TRBD1 matching over 9 bases. The V segment lost 6 bases and the J segment 5 bases; nucleotides outside the gene matches: 6. Germline CDR1 reads LGHNA; CDR2 reads YNFKEQ. The CDR3 is 14 amino acids. In DNA, the CDR3 is TGTGCCAGCAGTCCTGGACAGGGGTTAGATACGCAGTATTTT. As protein: CASSPGQGLDTQYF.

The chain has TRBV4-2 and TRBJ2-1, with D unresolved. V was pared by 1 base and J by 6 bases, with 4 bases between. The CDR3 is made up of 12 amino acids. CDR1 and CDR2 (germline): LGHNA, YNFKEQ. CDR3 coding DNA: TGTGCCAGCAGCCAAGGGGGCAATGAGCAGTTCTTC. It specifies CASSQGGNEQFF.

The chain combines TRBV20-1 with TRBJ2-1; 10 nucleotides line up with TRBD2. This CDR3 spans 15 amino acids. Germline CDR1 DFQATT, CDR2 SNEGSKA (reference sequence). V lost 2 bases and J lost 4; bases outside the gene matches: 5. The CDR3 DNA follows: TGCAGTGCTAGACTAGCGGGAGTAGATTACAATGAGCAGTTCTTC. Its translation is CSARLAGVDYNEQFF.